This TCR beta chain was retrieved from a study of blood T cell repertoires in COVID-19. Measured with immunoSEQ multiplex PCR; TCRdb has only the in-frame clones, and not every one. The table lists 200,000 or so clones, approximately 83% of them singletons. The germline V and J ends were trimmed by 4 bases and 0 bases, with 12 bases remaining between them. The length of the CDR3 is 15 residues. Germline V gives CDR1 SQVTM, CDR2 ANQGSEA. The source is a human donor with active or convalescent COVID-19. The donor label of this sample is uncertain. Source material: peripheral blood. The chain links TRBV29-1 to TRBJ1-4; D is ambiguous. CDR3 nucleotide sequence: TGCAGCGTTGCGGGGTCCACCTCAACTAATGAAAAACTGTTTTTT. Residues: CSVAGSTSTNEKLFF.